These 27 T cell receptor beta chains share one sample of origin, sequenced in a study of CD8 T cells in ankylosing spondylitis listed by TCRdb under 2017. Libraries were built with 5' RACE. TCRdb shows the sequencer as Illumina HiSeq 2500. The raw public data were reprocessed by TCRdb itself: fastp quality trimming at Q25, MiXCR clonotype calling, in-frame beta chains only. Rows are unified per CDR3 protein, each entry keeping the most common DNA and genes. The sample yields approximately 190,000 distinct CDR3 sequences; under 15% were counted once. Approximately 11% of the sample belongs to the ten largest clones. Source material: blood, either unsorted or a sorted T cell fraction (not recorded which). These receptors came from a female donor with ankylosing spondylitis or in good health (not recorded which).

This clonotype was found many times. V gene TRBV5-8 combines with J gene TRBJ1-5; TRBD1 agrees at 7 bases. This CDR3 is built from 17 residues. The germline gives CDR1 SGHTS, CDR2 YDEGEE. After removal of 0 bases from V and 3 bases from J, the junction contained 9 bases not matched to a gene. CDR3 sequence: CASSLVTGRGFNQPQHF. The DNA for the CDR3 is TGTGCCAGCAGCTTGGTAACGGGCAGGGGGTTCAATCAGCCCCAGCATTTT. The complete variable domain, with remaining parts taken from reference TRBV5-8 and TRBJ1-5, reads EAGVTQSPTHLIKTRGQQATLRCSPISGHTSVYWYQQALGLGLQFLLWYDEGEERNRGNFPPRFSGRQFPNYSSELNVNALELEDSALYLCASSLVTGRGFNQPQHFGDGTRLSIL.

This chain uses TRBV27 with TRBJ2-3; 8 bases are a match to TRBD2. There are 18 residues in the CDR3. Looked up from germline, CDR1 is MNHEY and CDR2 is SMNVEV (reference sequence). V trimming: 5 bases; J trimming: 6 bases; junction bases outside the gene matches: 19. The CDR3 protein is CASSGGGLDRALRDTQYF. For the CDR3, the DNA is TGTGCCAGCAGTGGGGGGGGACTAGACCGAGCTTTGAGGGATACGCAGTATTTT.

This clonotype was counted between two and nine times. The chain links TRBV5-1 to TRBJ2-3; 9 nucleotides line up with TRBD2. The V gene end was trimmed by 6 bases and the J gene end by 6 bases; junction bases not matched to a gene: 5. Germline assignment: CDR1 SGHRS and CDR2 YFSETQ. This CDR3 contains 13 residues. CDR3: CASTSLAGDTQYF. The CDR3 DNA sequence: TGCGCCAGCACCTCACTAGCGGGCGATACGCAGTATTTT.

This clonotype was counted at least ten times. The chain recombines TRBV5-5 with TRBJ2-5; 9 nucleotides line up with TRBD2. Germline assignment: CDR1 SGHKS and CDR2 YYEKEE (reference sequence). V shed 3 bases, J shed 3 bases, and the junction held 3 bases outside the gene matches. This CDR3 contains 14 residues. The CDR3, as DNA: TGTGCCAGCAGCTCTGTAGCGGGAGAAGAGACCCAGTACTTC. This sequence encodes CASSSVAGEETQYF.

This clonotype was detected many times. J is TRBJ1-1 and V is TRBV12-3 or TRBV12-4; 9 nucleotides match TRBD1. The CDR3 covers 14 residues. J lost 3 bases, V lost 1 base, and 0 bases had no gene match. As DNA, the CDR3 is TGTGCCAGCAGTTTAGGACAGGGGGACACTGAAGCTTTCTTT. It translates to CASSLGQGDTEAFF.

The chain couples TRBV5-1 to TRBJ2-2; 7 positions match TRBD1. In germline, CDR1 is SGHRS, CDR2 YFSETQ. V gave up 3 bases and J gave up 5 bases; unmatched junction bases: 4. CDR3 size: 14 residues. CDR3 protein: CASSSTGLTGELFF. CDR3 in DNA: TGCGCCAGCAGCTCGACAGGGCTTACCGGGGAGCTGTTTTTT. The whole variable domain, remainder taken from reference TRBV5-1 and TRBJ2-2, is KAGVTQTPRYLIKTRGQQVTLSCSPISGHRSVSWYQQTPGQGLQFLFEYFSETQRNKGNFPGRFSGRQFSNSRSEMNVSTLELGDSALYLCASSSTGLTGELFFGEGSRLTVL.

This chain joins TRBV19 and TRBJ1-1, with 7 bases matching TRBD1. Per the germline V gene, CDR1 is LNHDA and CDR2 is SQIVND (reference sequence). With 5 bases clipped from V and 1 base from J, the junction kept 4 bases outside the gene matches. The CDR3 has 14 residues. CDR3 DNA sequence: TGTGCCAGTAGTCTCAGGGGGAAGAACACTGAAGCTTTCTTT. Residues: CASSLRGKNTEAFF.

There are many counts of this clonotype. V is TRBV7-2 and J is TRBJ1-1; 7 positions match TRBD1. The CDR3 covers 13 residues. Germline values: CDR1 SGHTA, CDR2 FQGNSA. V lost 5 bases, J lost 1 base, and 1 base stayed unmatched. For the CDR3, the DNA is TGTGCCAGCAGCGGGGACAGGAACACTGAAGCTTTCTTT. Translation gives CASSGDRNTEAFF.

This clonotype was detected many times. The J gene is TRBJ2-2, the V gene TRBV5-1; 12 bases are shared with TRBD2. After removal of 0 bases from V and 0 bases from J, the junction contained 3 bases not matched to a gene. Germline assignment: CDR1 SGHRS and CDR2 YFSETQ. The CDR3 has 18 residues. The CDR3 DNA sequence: TGCGCCAGCAGCTTGGGACTAGCGGGAGCGACGAACACCGGGGAGCTGTTTTTT. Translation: CASSLGLAGATNTGELFF.

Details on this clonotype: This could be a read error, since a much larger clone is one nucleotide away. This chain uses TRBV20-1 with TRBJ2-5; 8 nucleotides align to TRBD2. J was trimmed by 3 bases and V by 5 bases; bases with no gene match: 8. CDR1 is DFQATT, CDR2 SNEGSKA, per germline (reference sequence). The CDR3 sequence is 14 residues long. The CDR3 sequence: CSALTGSGKETQYF. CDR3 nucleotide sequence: TGCAGTGCTCTGACAGGTAGCGGGAAAGAGACCCAGTACTTC.

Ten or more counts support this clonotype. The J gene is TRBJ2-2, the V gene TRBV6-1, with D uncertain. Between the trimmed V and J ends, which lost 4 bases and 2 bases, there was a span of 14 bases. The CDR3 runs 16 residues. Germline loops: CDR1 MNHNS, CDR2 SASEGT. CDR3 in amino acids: CASSGRVFPNTGELFF. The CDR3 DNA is TGTGCCAGCAGTGGTCGGGTTTTCCCTAACACCGGGGAGCTGTTTTTT.

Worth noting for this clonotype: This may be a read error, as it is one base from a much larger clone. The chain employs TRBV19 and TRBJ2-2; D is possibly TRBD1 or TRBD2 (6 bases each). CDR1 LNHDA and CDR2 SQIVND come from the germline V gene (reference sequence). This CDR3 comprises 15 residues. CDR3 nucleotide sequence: TGTGTCAGTAGTGCGGGACACGCGAACACCGGGGAGCTGTTTTTT. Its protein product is CVSSAGHANTGELFF.

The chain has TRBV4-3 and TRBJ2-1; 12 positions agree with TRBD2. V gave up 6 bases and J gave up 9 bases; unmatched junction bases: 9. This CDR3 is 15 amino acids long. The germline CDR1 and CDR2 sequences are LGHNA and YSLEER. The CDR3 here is CASSAASGRASEQFF. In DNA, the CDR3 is TGCGCCAGCAGTGCAGCTAGCGGGAGGGCCAGTGAGCAGTTCTTC.

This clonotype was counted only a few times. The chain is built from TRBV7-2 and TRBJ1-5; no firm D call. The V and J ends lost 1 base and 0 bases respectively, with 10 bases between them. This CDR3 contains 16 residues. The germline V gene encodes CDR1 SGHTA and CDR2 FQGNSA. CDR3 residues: CASSLVVEGSNQPQHF. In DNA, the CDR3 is TGTGCCAGCAGCTTAGTGGTGGAGGGTAGCAATCAGCCCCAGCATTTT.

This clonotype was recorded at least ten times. CDR3 DNA: TGCAGCGTCCTCGTGGCGGGAGCAAACACCGGGGAGCTGTTTTTT. Translating gives CSVLVAGANTGELFF. The V gene is TRBV29-1, the J gene TRBJ2-2; 7 nucleotides align to TRBD2. J was trimmed by 2 bases and V by 6 bases; bases with no gene match: 9. From germline, CDR1 is SQVTM and CDR2 ANQGSEA. The CDR3 has 15 residues.

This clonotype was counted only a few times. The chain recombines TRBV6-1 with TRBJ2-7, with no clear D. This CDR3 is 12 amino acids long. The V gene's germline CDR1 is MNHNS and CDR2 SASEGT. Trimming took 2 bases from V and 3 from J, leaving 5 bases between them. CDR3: CASSELRYEQYF. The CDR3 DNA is TGTGCCAGCAGTGAACTCCGCTACGAGCAGTACTTC.

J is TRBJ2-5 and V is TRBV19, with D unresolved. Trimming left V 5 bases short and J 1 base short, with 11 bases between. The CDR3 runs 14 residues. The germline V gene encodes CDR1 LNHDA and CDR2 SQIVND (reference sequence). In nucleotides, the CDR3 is TGTGCCAGTAGTTCCCTTAACTCCCAAGAGACCCAGTACTTC. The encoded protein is CASSSLNSQETQYF.

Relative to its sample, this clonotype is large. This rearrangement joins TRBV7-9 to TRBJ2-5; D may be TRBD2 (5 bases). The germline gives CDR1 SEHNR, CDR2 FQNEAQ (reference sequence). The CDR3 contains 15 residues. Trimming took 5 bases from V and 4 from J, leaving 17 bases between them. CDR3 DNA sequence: TGTGCCAGCAGCGAGGACTGGAAGAATCCAGAGACCCAGTACTTC. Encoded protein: CASSEDWKNPETQYF.

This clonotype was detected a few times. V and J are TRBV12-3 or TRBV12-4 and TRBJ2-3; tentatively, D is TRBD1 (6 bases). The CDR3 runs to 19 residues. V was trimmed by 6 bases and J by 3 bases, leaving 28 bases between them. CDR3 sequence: CASSTELGGSGYLTDTQYF. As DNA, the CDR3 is TGTGCCAGCAGCACGGAACTAGGGGGTTCCGGTTACCTAACAGATACGCAGTATTTT.

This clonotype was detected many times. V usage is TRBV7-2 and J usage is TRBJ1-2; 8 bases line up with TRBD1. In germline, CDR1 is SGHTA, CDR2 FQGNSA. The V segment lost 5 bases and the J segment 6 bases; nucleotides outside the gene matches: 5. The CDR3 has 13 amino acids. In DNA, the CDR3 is TGTGCCAGCAGCCCGGACAGGGACAATGGCTACACCTTC. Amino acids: CASSPDRDNGYTF.

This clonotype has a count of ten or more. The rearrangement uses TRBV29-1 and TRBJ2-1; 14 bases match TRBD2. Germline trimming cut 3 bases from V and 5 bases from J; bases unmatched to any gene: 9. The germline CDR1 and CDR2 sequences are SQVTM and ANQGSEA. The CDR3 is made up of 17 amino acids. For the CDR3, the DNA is TGCAGCGTTGACCCCAGGGGGACTAGCGGGAGCCACAATGAGCAGTTCTTC. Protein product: CSVDPRGTSGSHNEQFF.

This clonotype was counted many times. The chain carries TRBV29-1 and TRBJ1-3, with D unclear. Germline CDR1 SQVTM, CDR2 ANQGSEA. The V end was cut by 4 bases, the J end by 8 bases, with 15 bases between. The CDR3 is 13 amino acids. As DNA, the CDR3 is TGCAGCGTTGCGATGACATCCCGGGACACCATATATTTT. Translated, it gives CSVAMTSRDTIYF.

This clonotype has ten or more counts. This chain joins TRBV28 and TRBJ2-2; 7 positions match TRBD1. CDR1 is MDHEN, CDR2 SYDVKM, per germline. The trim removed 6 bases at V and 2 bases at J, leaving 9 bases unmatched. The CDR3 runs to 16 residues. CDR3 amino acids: CASRLTGSLNTGELFF. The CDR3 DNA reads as TGTGCCAGCAGACTGACAGGGTCCCTCAACACCGGGGAGCTGTTTTTT.

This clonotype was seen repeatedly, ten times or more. CDR3 DNA: TGCGCCAGCAGCTCCGGCCTGAACACTGAAGCTTTCTTT. As protein: CASSSGLNTEAFF. This chain links TRBV5-1 with TRBJ1-1; D unresolved. The germline V gene encodes CDR1 SGHRS and CDR2 YFSETQ. CDR3 size: 13 residues. V was clipped by 3 bases and J by 0 bases, with 6 bases between them. Filled out from reference TRBV5-1 and TRBJ1-1, the complete variable domain reads KAGVTQTPRYLIKTRGQQVTLSCSPISGHRSVSWYQQTPGQGLQFLFEYFSETQRNKGNFPGRFSGRQFSNSRSEMNVSTLELGDSALYLCASSSGLNTEAFFGQGTRLTVV.

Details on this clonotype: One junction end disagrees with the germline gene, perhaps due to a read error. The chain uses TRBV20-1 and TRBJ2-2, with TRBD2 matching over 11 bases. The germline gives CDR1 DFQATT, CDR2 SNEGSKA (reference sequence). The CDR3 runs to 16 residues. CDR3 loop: CCARASGRTNTGELFF. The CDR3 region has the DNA TGCTGTGCTAGAGCTAGCGGGAGGACGAACACCGGGGAGCTGTTTTTT.

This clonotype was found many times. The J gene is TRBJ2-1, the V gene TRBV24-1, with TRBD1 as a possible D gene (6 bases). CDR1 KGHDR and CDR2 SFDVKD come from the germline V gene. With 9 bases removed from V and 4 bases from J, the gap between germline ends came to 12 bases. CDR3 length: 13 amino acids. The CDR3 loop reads CATEGQLYNEQFF. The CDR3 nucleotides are TGTGCCACCGAAGGACAGTTATACAATGAGCAGTTCTTC.

The CDR3: CASSETPRAPSYNEQFF. In DNA, the CDR3 is TGTGCCAGCAGTGAGACCCCCAGGGCACCTTCATACAATGAGCAGTTCTTC. V and J are TRBV25-1 and TRBJ2-1; tentatively, D is TRBD1 (5 bases). Germline V gives CDR1 MGHDK, CDR2 SYGVNS. V shed 3 bases and J shed 4 bases, with 19 bases lying between them. There are 17 residues in the CDR3.